The sequence of this TCR beta chain was determined in a study of cytomegalovirus exposure and HLA in healthy donors. Whole-study findings and limits: The classifier reportedly diagnosed cytomegalovirus status with high sensitivity and specificity.

With respect to this clone: No antigen is known for it. This likely traces to a read error, being one base from a far larger clone.

The PCR had 60 Vbeta and 13 Jbeta primers. Clones were read by immunoSEQ multiplex PCR, and TCRdb kept only the in-frame ones, dropping some. Of about 170,000 clones detected, approximately 88% appear once; the ten largest clones hold 1.2%. Germline CDR1 reads SGHDT; CDR2 reads YYEEEE. The CDR3 sequence is 14 residues long. The sample comprised PBMCs. The chain joins TRBV5-6 to TRBJ2-7; a possible D gene is TRBD1 (6 bases). This receptor was taken from a boy aged 2-9 years in good health and CMV-seronegative. Here the CDR3 reads CASTPGYRDNEQSF. The CDR3, as DNA: TGTGCCAGCACCCCGGGATACAGGGACAACGAGCAGTCCTTC.